These 17 T cell receptor beta chains came from one sample sequenced in a study of shared clonotypes between healthy human individuals. Sequencing was performed with immunoSEQ multiplex PCR; in TCRdb, only in-frame clones are kept and a portion is missing. The sample carries over 850,000 clones, around 78% recorded once. Sequencing was done on a sample of memory CD4+ T cells from PBMCs. The subset denotes: CD45RA-negative fraction. The source is a man between 18 and 29 years old in good health. Some clones in this sample may be carry-over from other donors' samples.

The chain couples TRBV6-5 to TRBJ1-5; D not resolved. The CDR3 runs 13 residues. Germline V gene data show CDR1 as MNHEY and CDR2 as SVGAGI. V dropped 0 bases and J dropped 6 bases, with 6 bases sitting between them. The CDR3 spells CASSYSWGQPQHF. CDR3 in DNA: TGTGCCAGCAGTTACTCATGGGGTCAGCCCCAGCATTTT.

The J gene is TRBJ2-3, the V gene TRBV7-2, with D maybe TRBD2 (6 bases). The length of the CDR3 is 15 residues. The V end was cut by 5 bases, the J end by 2 bases, with 14 bases between. Germline CDR1 reads SGHTA; CDR2 reads FQGNSA. The DNA for the CDR3 is TGTGCCAGCAGCCGCGCAGGGAGGACCACAGATACGCAGTATTTT. Its translation: CASSRAGRTTDTQYF.

This clone was detected only once. This chain uses TRBV7-2 with TRBJ2-3; D may correspond to TRBD1 or TRBD2 (5 bases each). V lost 8 bases, J lost 4 bases, and 16 bases lay in between. Germline CDR1 is SGHTA and CDR2 is FQGNSA. This CDR3 is 14 amino acids long. Here the CDR3 DNA reads TGTGCCAGCGCCGGGGCGTTTTGGGCAGATACGCAGTATTTT. It translates to CASAGAFWADTQYF.

CDR3: CASSLEPTDTQYF. As DNA, the CDR3 is TGTGCCAGCAGCTTGGAGCCCACAGATACGCAGTATTTT. The V call is TRBV11-2, the J call TRBJ2-3, with D unclear. The CDR3 has 13 amino acids. The germline CDR1 and CDR2 sequences are SGHAT and FQNNGV. The ends were cut back, 3 bases at V and 2 bases at J, with 6 bases in the middle. The variable domain in full, completed from reference TRBV11-2 and TRBJ2-3, reads EAGVAQSPRYKIIEKRQSVAFWCNPISGHATLYWYQQILGQGPKLLIQFQNNGVVDDSQLPKDRFSAERLKGVDSTLKIQPAKLEDSAVYLCASSLEPTDTQYFGPGTRLTVL.

This clone has just a few counts. The V gene is TRBV28, the J gene TRBJ1-2, with D possibly TRBD1 on 6 matching bases. The CDR3 sequence is 14 residues long. Germline V gives CDR1 MDHEN, CDR2 SYDVKM. Trimming removed 5 bases at V and 7 bases at J, with 17 bases between. CDR3: CASSRPKGGIGYTF. The CDR3 DNA follows: TGTGCCAGCAGTCGCCCCAAGGGGGGCATTGGCTACACCTTC.

This clone was seen a single time. The J gene is TRBJ2-2, the V gene TRBV5-1, with TRBD1 identical over 9 bases. The CDR3 length is 20 residues. Germline-derived CDR1 and CDR2 are SGHRS and YFSETQ. J lost 4 bases, V lost 4 bases, and 20 bases had no gene match. In DNA form, the CDR3 reads TGCGCCAGCAGCCCCTTGGACACGGTACCGGGACAGGGTTCCACCGGGGAGCTGTTTTTT. It is translated as CASSPLDTVPGQGSTGELFF. The full variable domain, its missing parts supplied by reference TRBV5-1 and TRBJ2-2, is KAGVTQTPRYLIKTRGQQVTLSCSPISGHRSVSWYQQTPGQGLQFLFEYFSETQRNKGNFPGRFSGRQFSNSRSEMNVSTLELGDSALYLCASSPLDTVPGQGSTGELFFGEGSRLTVL.

The gene calls are TRBV7-9 and TRBJ2-7, with 9 bases lining up with TRBD2. Germline CDR1 and CDR2: SEHNR and FQNEAQ (reference sequence). CDR3 size: 14 residues. V lost 5 bases to trimming and J lost 3 bases; unmatched junction nucleotides: 5. CDR3 loop: CASSRSGSRYEQYF. The DNA for the CDR3 is TGTGCCAGCAGCCGTAGCGGGAGTCGCTACGAGCAGTACTTC.

This clone was observed a single time. This sequence joins TRBV15 and TRBJ1-2; D possibly corresponds to TRBD1 (6 bases). Between the trimmed V and J ends, which lost 6 bases and 3 bases, there was a span of 14 bases. The CDR3 runs to 14 residues. The germline CDR1 and CDR2 sequences are LNHNV and YYDKDF (reference sequence). The CDR3 sequence is CATRRIGGYYGYTF. CDR3 sequence (DNA): TGTGCCACCAGAAGAATTGGGGGCTACTATGGCTACACCTTC.

The chain joins TRBV7-2 to TRBJ2-5, with 11 nucleotides matching TRBD2. CDR3 length equals 15 residues. CDR1 and CDR2 from the germline V gene are SGHTA and FQGNSA. V was clipped by 6 bases and J by 4 bases; unmatched bases: 7. As DNA, the CDR3 is TGTGCCAGCAGGCCTAGCGGGAGGAGGAGAGAGACCCAGTACTTC. Residues: CASRPSGRRRETQYF.

This clone was detected a few times. This sequence joins TRBV2 and TRBJ1-5; TRBD1 might be the D (5 bases). Germline V lookup: CDR1 SNHLY, CDR2 FYNNEI. V lost 3 bases and J 2 bases, leaving 8 bases between the germline ends. The CDR3 has 14 amino acids. For the CDR3, the DNA is TGTGCCAGCAGTGAGGGGGGTGGCAATCAGCCCCAGCATTTT. This sequence encodes CASSEGGGNQPQHF.

This clone was counted once. J is TRBJ1-1 and V is TRBV5-1, with 8 bases aligning to TRBD1. The CDR3 runs 13 residues. Germline CDR1 SGHRS, CDR2 YFSETQ. V lost 0 bases and J lost 12; bases outside the gene matches: 7. CDR3 sequence reads: CASSLGQGLNPFF. The CDR3 nucleotides are TGCGCCAGCAGCTTGGGACAGGGGCTCAATCCTTTCTTT. Full variable domain (outside the CDR3, taken from reference TRBV5-1 and TRBJ1-1): KAGVTQTPRYLIKTRGQQVTLSCSPISGHRSVSWYQQTPGQGLQFLFEYFSETQRNKGNFPGRFSGRQFSNSRSEMNVSTLELGDSALYLCASSLGQGLNPFFGQGTRLTVV.

To note about this clone: The junction departs from germline at one end; a sequencing error may be responsible. The chain uses TRBV4-1 and TRBJ1-2; 11 positions match TRBD1. Germline CDR1 reads MGHRA; CDR2 reads YSYEKL. CDR3 size: 15 residues. This CDR3 reads CASTQVGTGGSGYTF. The CDR3, as DNA: TGCGCCAGCACCCAAGTTGGGACAGGGGGATCTGGCTACACCTTC.

This rearrangement joins TRBV2 to TRBJ1-3, with D possibly TRBD1 on 5 matching bases. The germline gives CDR1 SNHLY, CDR2 FYNNEI. The CDR3 has 17 residues. The V gene lost 6 bases and the J gene lost 0 bases, with 18 bases spanning the gap. CDR3 bases: TGTGCCAGCAGCCTCCTTCCAGGGCACAACTCTGGAAACACCATATATTTT. It encodes CASSLLPGHNSGNTIYF.

The chain links TRBV4-2 to TRBJ2-3, with 9 bases lining up with TRBD1. The CDR3 is 12 residues long. Germline V lookup: CDR1 LGHNA, CDR2 YNFKEQ. After removal of 5 bases from V and 15 bases from J, the junction contained 9 bases not matched to a gene. For the CDR3, the DNA is TGTGCCAGCAGCAACGGACAGGGGCAGAAATATTTT. Translation: CASSNGQGQKYF.

CDR3 DNA sequence: TGTGCCAGCAGCTTGGCCCATTACAATGAGCAGTTCTTC. It specifies CASSLAHYNEQFF. The chain couples TRBV5-4 to TRBJ2-1; D ambiguous. The V end lost 0 bases, the J end lost 4 bases, and 5 bases lay between the germline ends. This CDR3 comprises 13 residues. Germline CDR1 SGHNT, CDR2 YYREEE (reference sequence).

This rearrangement joins TRBV5-6 to TRBJ2-7; D uncertain. Germline CDR1 reads SGHDT; CDR2 reads YYEEEE. V lost 0 bases and J lost 0, with 13 bases in between. There are 16 residues in the CDR3. Here the CDR3 reads CASSLGPPLSSYEQYF. Written as DNA, the CDR3 is TGTGCCAGCAGCTTGGGACCTCCCCTGAGCTCCTACGAGCAGTACTTC.

The CDR3 is CASNSGSTNEKLFF. The CDR3 coding sequence is TGCGCCAGCAACTCGGGGAGCACTAATGAAAAACTGTTTTTT. The chain joins TRBV5-1 to TRBJ1-4; no reliable D call. The CDR3 spans 14 residues. The V gene lost 6 bases and the J gene lost 2 bases, with 11 bases spanning the gap. Germline values: CDR1 SGHRS, CDR2 YFSETQ.